This is a list of T cell receptor beta chains from one sample in a study of blood T cell repertoires in COVID-19. The table came from immunoSEQ multiplex PCR; TCRdb's copy has only in-frame clones and leaves some out. The sample comprises around 320,000 clones, almost 90% of which are singletons, and 4% to 5.5% rests with the top ten. The sample taken for sequencing was PBMCs or T cells enriched from blood (not recorded which). Receptors originate from a woman under 30 with acute COVID-19. CDR3s include the opening cysteine and the closing phenylalanine or tryptophan. The D gene is left open where the match is weak. A row's size may be missing; if present it is once, few, many or a size class.

V gene: TRBV11-3; clone size: -; D gene: TRBD1; J gene: TRBJ1-2; CDR3 protein: CASSSGGAPANYGYTF; CDR3 DNA: TGTGCCAGCAGCTCAGGGGGCGCCCCGGCTAACTATGGCTACACCTTC
V gene: TRBV7-2; clone size: -; D gene: TRBD2; J gene: TRBJ2-3; CDR3 protein: CASSLDGGRSTSTDTQYF; CDR3 DNA: TGTGCCAGCAGCTTAGATGGCGGGAGGAGCACTAGCACAGATACGCAGTATTTT
V gene: TRBV2; clone size: -; D gene: -; J gene: TRBJ2-3; CDR3 protein: CASSDPGRGTDTQYF; CDR3 DNA: TGTGCCAGCAGTGATCCCGGGCGGGGCACAGATACGCAGTATTTT
V gene: TRBV11-3; clone size: -; D gene: TRBD2; J gene: TRBJ2-3; CDR3 protein: CASSGTSGPFADTQYF; CDR3 DNA: TGTGCCAGCAGCGGGACTAGCGGCCCATTTGCTGATACGCAGTATTTT
V gene: TRBV4-2; clone size: -; D gene: TRBD1; J gene: TRBJ2-7; CDR3 protein: CASSQEGTGGYEQYF; CDR3 DNA: TGTGCCAGCAGCCAAGAGGGGACAGGGGGCTACGAGCAGTACTTC
V gene: TRBV6-6; clone size: -; D gene: TRBD1; J gene: TRBJ1-5; CDR3 protein: CASSPPDRAGQPQHF; CDR3 DNA: TGTGCCAGCAGTCCCCCCGACAGGGCGGGCCAGCCCCAGCATTTT
V gene: TRBV19; clone size: once; D gene: -; J gene: TRBJ2-7; CDR3 protein: CASVPQGSAEQYF; CDR3 DNA: TGTGCCAGCGTCCCTCAGGGTTCGGCGGAGCAGTACTTC
V gene: TRBV7-2; clone size: -; D gene: TRBD2; J gene: TRBJ2-1; CDR3 protein: CASSLAPPASGRNEQFF; CDR3 DNA: TGTGCCAGCAGCTTAGCCCCACCGGCTAGCGGGAGAAATGAGCAGTTCTTC
V gene: TRBV28; clone size: -; D gene: -; J gene: TRBJ1-4; CDR3 protein: CASTSGSEKLFF; CDR3 DNA: TGTGCCAGCACGAGCGGGAGTGAAAAACTGTTTTTT
V gene: TRBV11-2; clone size: once; D gene: TRBD2; J gene: TRBJ2-1; CDR3 protein: CASSVGTSGRLNEQFF; CDR3 DNA: TGTGCCAGCAGCGTAGGGACTAGCGGGAGGTTGAATGAGCAGTTCTTC
V gene: TRBV7-9; clone size: -; D gene: -; J gene: TRBJ2-3; CDR3 protein: CASSSDKKGTDTQYF; CDR3 DNA: TGTGCCAGCAGCTCGGACAAGAAGGGCACAGATACGCAGTATTTT
V gene: TRBV10-3; clone size: many; D gene: TRBD1; J gene: TRBJ2-2; CDR3 protein: CAISEPGQGAFANTGELFF; CDR3 DNA: TGTGCCATCAGTGAGCCGGGACAGGGGGCCTTTGCGAACACCGGGGAGCTGTTTTTT
V gene: TRBV3-1/TRBV3-2; clone size: -; D gene: -; J gene: TRBJ1-1; CDR3 protein: CASSQVGRGGEAFF; CDR3 DNA: TGTGCCAGCAGCCAAGTAGGCCGGGGAGGCGAAGCTTTCTTT
V gene: TRBV28; clone size: -; D gene: TRBD2; J gene: TRBJ2-7; CDR3 protein: CASSFWLAEAYEQYF; CDR3 DNA: TGTGCCAGCAGTTTCTGGCTAGCGGAGGCCTACGAGCAGTACTTC
V gene: TRBV12-2; clone size: -; D gene: -; J gene: TRBJ2-6; CDR3 protein: CASRLARTSRRSGANVLTF; CDR3 DNA: TGTGCAAGTCGCTTAGCGCGAACTAGTAGGAGATCTGGGGCCAACGTCCTGACTTTC
V gene: TRBV9; clone size: -; D gene: TRBD1; J gene: TRBJ1-2; CDR3 protein: CASSPGQLNYGYTF; CDR3 DNA: TGTGCCAGCAGCCCGGGACAGCTAAACTATGGCTACACCTTC
V gene: TRBV7-9; clone size: -; D gene: TRBD1; J gene: TRBJ1-2; CDR3 protein: CASSLQETGEGYTF; CDR3 DNA: TGTGCCAGCAGCTTACAAGAGACAGGGGAAGGCTACACCTTC
V gene: TRBV27; clone size: -; D gene: TRBD2; J gene: TRBJ2-2; CDR3 protein: CASTSAAGAGTGELFF; CDR3 DNA: TGTGCCAGCACCAGCGCCGCGGGAGCTGGCACCGGGGAGCTGTTTTTT
V gene: TRBV11-3; clone size: -; D gene: TRBD2; J gene: TRBJ2-1; CDR3 protein: CASSPRLGVRRGYNEQFF; CDR3 DNA: TGTGCCAGCAGCCCCAGATTGGGGGTTCGGCGGGGGTACAATGAGCAGTTCTTC
V gene: TRBV27; clone size: once; D gene: TRBD1; J gene: TRBJ1-6; CDR3 protein: CASSGQGGPYNSPLHF; CDR3 DNA: TGTGCCAGCAGTGGACAGGGGGGGCCCTATAATTCACCCCTCCACTTT
V gene: TRBV29-1; clone size: -; D gene: TRBD2; J gene: TRBJ2-7; CDR3 protein: CSVGGTGKSSYEQYF; CDR3 DNA: TGCAGCGTGGGGGGGACTGGGAAGAGCTCCTACGAGCAGTACTTC
V gene: TRBV19; clone size: -; D gene: TRBD1; J gene: TRBJ1-2; CDR3 protein: CASSQDRGRLNYGYTF; CDR3 DNA: TGTGCCAGTAGCCAGGACAGGGGGCGGTTGAACTATGGCTACACCTTC
V gene: TRBV4-2; clone size: -; D gene: TRBD2; J gene: TRBJ2-2; CDR3 protein: CASSRSSGTSYGELFF; CDR3 DNA: TGTGCCAGCAGCCGTTCATCCGGGACTAGTTACGGGGAGCTGTTTTTT
V gene: TRBV19; clone size: -; D gene: -; J gene: TRBJ1-1; CDR3 protein: CASRFLRGGMNTEAFF; CDR3 DNA: TGTGCCAGTAGATTCCTCCGGGGGGGTATGAACACTGAAGCTTTCTTT
V gene: TRBV10-1; clone size: few; D gene: TRBD2; J gene: TRBJ2-7; CDR3 protein: CASSEGKTSGKYF; CDR3 DNA: TGCGCCAGCAGTGAGGGGAAGACTAGCGGGAAGTACTTC
V gene: TRBV5-4; clone size: -; D gene: -; J gene: TRBJ2-3; CDR3 protein: CASSFRGEGTDTQYF; CDR3 DNA: TGTGCCAGCAGCTTCAGGGGTGAGGGCACAGATACGCAGTATTTT
V gene: TRBV27; clone size: -; D gene: -; J gene: TRBJ2-7; CDR3 protein: CASSLASAYEQYF; CDR3 DNA: TGTGCCAGCAGTTTAGCGTCCGCCTACGAGCAGTACTTC
V gene: TRBV4-1; clone size: -; D gene: TRBD2; J gene: TRBJ2-1; CDR3 protein: CASGLAGGSYNEQFF; CDR3 DNA: TGCGCCAGCGGGCTAGCGGGAGGGTCCTACAATGAGCAGTTCTTC
V gene: TRBV28; clone size: -; D gene: -; J gene: TRBJ2-2; CDR3 protein: CASSLSGANTGELFF; CDR3 DNA: TGTGCCAGCAGTTTATCGGGGGCGAACACCGGGGAGCTGTTTTTT
V gene: TRBV7-9; clone size: once; D gene: TRBD1; J gene: TRBJ2-7; CDR3 protein: CASSGTVLDYEQYF; CDR3 DNA: TGTGCCAGCAGCGGGACAGTCCTAGACTACGAGCAGTACTTC
V gene: TRBV12-3/TRBV12-4; clone size: -; D gene: TRBD1; J gene: TRBJ2-7; CDR3 protein: CASTLDRAHEQYF; CDR3 DNA: TGTGCCAGCACCTTGGACAGGGCCCACGAGCAGTACTTC
V gene: TRBV9; clone size: -; D gene: -; J gene: TRBJ2-4; CDR3 protein: CASSGGGAQYF; CDR3 DNA: TGTGCCAGCAGCGGGGGAGGTGCTCAGTACTTC
V gene: TRBV5-1; clone size: -; D gene: TRBD1; J gene: TRBJ1-1; CDR3 protein: CASSLDGQGRNGAFF; CDR3 DNA: TGCGCCAGCAGCCTGGACGGACAGGGAAGAAATGGGGCTTTCTTT
V gene: TRBV27; clone size: -; D gene: -; J gene: TRBJ1-2; CDR3 protein: CASSSTENYGYTF; CDR3 DNA: TGTGCCAGCAGTTCTACAGAAAACTATGGCTACACCTTC
V gene: TRBV20-1; clone size: once; D gene: -; J gene: TRBJ1-2; CDR3 protein: CSGGADGYTF; CDR3 DNA: TGCAGTGGGGGCGCAGATGGCTACACCTTC
V gene: TRBV6-5; clone size: -; D gene: TRBD2; J gene: TRBJ2-1; CDR3 protein: CATHGLAGEWGQFF; CDR3 DNA: TGTGCCACGCACGGGCTAGCGGGAGAATGGGGGCAGTTCTTC
V gene: TRBV5-1; clone size: -; D gene: -; J gene: TRBJ1-2; CDR3 protein: CASSLDGSSGGYTF; CDR3 DNA: TGCGCCAGCAGCTTGGATGGGAGCAGTGGTGGCTACACCTTC
V gene: TRBV19; clone size: -; D gene: TRBD2; J gene: TRBJ2-1; CDR3 protein: CASASGTRDEQFF; CDR3 DNA: TGTGCCTCGGCGAGCGGGACGCGGGATGAGCAGTTCTTC
V gene: TRBV28; clone size: few; D gene: -; J gene: TRBJ2-2; CDR3 protein: CASSSWDGKGLGTPGELFF; CDR3 DNA: TGTGCCAGCAGTTCCTGGGATGGGAAGGGGTTAGGTACACCCGGGGAGCTGTTTTTT
V gene: TRBV30; clone size: -; D gene: -; J gene: TRBJ1-1; CDR3 protein: CAWSAGIEAFF; CDR3 DNA: TGTGCCTGGAGTGCAGGGATTGAAGCTTTCTTT
V gene: TRBV5-1; clone size: -; D gene: TRBD1; J gene: TRBJ1-6; CDR3 protein: CASSLGRTGGSYNSPLHF; CDR3 DNA: TGCGCCAGCAGCCTCGGCCGAACAGGGGGCTCCTATAATTCACCCCTCCACTTT
V gene: TRBV7-9; clone size: -; D gene: -; J gene: TRBJ2-1; CDR3 protein: CASSLTVDNEQFF; CDR3 DNA: TGTGCCAGCAGCCTGACAGTAGACAATGAGCAGTTCTTC